The rows below give T cell receptor beta chains drawn from one sample of a study of blood T cells in healthy people across ages. TCRdb independently ran MiXCR on the 5' RACE reads; one entry per CDR3 protein. The sample comprises 1,800,000 or so distinct CDR3 sequences, approximately 40% of which are singletons, and more than 20% rests with the top ten. Sequenced sample: blood. The receptors come from a human donor in good health. CDR3s include the opening cysteine and the closing phenylalanine or tryptophan. The D gene is left open where the match is weak. Clone size, where shown, is once, few, many, or a class for clones that have expanded.

>TRBD2|.|TRBJ2-5|TRBV7-9
CASSLVLAGDETQYF
TGTGCCAGCAGCTTAGTTCTAGCGGGGGACGAGACCCAGTACTTC
>.|.|TRBJ2-2|TRBV7-2
CASGSDNTGELFF
TGTGCCAGCGGGTCGGATAACACCGGGGAGCTGTTTTTT
>TRBD2|few|TRBJ2-1|TRBV18
CASSPPSRGGYNEQFF
TGTGCCAGCTCACCACCTTCGCGGGGGGGCTATAATGAGCAGTTCTTC
>.|.|TRBJ1-1|TRBV2
CASRKGDRRNTEAFF
TGTGCCAGCAGAAAGGGGGACCGACGGAACACTGAAGCTTTCTTT
>.|.|TRBJ1-2|TRBV18
CASSPQTSSVQGYTF
TGTGCCAGCTCACCACAAACCTCGTCAGTCCAGGGCTACACCTTC
>.|.|TRBJ2-2|TRBV4-3
CASRDRNTGELFF
TGCGCCAGCCGCGACAGAAACACCGGGGAGCTGTTTTTT
>TRBD1|few|TRBJ1-2|TRBV29-1
CSVETGQIYGYTF
TGCAGCGTTGAAACGGGACAGATATATGGCTACACCTTC
>TRBD1|few|TRBJ2-1|TRBV4-2
CASSPAAGAGTVDDEQFF
TGTGCCAGCAGCCCAGCGGCCGGAGCCGGGACAGTAGACGATGAGCAGTTCTTC
>.|.|TRBJ2-5|TRBV11-2
CASSSESSGFQETQYF
TGTGCCAGCAGCTCAGAGAGTAGCGGCTTTCAAGAGACCCAGTACTTC
>.|.|TRBJ2-7|TRBV7-6
CASKTPGDEQYF
TGTGCCAGCAAAACTCCAGGGGACGAGCAGTACTTC
>.|.|TRBJ1-4|TRBV29-1
CSVATNEKLFF
TGCAGCGTTGCCACTAATGAAAAACTGTTTTTT
>.|.|TRBJ2-7|TRBV4-3
CASSQDAPILGNEQYF
TGCGCCAGCAGCCAAGATGCCCCGATTCTCGGGAACGAGCAGTACTTC
>.|many|TRBJ2-7|TRBV7-8
CASSSYPGYEQYF
TGTGCCAGCAGCAGTTACCCGGGGTACGAGCAGTACTTC
>.|.|TRBJ1-5|TRBV4-1
CASSRQRADNQPQHF
TGCGCCAGCAGCCGCCAGCGGGCAGACAATCAGCCCCAGCATTTT
>TRBD2|few|TRBJ2-3|TRBV28
CASSFGTSGRLTDTQYF
TGTGCCAGCAGTTTCGGGACTAGCGGCCGTCTCACAGATACGCAGTATTTT
>.|.|TRBJ2-2|TRBV29-1
CSVGGGLNTGELFF
TGCAGCGTCGGCGGGGGCCTCAACACCGGGGAGCTGTTTTTT
>.|.|TRBJ2-7|TRBV29-1
CSVRGGGPAEQYF
TGCAGCGTCAGAGGAGGGGGACCTGCCGAGCAGTACTTC
>TRBD1|.|TRBJ1-5|TRBV6-1
CASSQDPGQGANQPQHF
TGTGCCAGCAGTCAAGACCCGGGACAGGGGGCAAATCAGCCCCAGCATTTT
>.|.|TRBJ2-1|TRBV20-1
CSARDLQSNEQFF
TGCAGTGCTAGAGATCTCCAGTCCAATGAGCAGTTCTTC
>.|.|TRBJ2-7|TRBV28
CASSSTLQGGSYEQYF
TGTGCCAGCAGTTCGACACTTCAGGGCGGATCCTACGAGCAGTACTTC
>TRBD2|.|TRBJ2-1|TRBV4-1
CASSPPGLSPTDEQFF
TGCGCCAGCAGCCCCCCGGGACTATCTCCTACGGATGAGCAGTTCTTC
>TRBD2|.|TRBJ2-3|TRBV11-2
CASYSGGGTDTQYF
TGTGCCAGCTATAGCGGGGGCGGCACAGATACGCAGTATTTT
>.|few|TRBJ2-1|TRBV4-2
CASSQVSAGASEEQFF
TGTGCCAGCAGCCAAGTATCGGCGGGGGCCTCAGAAGAGCAGTTCTTC
>.|.|TRBJ2-7|TRBV6-6
CASTPDGRTFYEQYF
TGTGCCAGCACTCCGGACGGACGAACGTTCTACGAGCAGTACTTC
>.|once|TRBJ1-5|TRBV20-1
CSATSSNQSQHF
TGCAGTGCTACATCCAGCAATCAGTCCCAGCATTTT
>.|many|TRBJ2-1|TRBV5-5
CASRGAGKQFF
TGTGCCAGCAGAGGCGCCGGGAAGCAGTTCTTC
>.|few|TRBJ1-3|TRBV7-2
CASSLGARSSGNTIYF
TGTGCCAGCAGCTTAGGGGCCAGGAGCTCTGGAAACACCATATATTTT
>.|few|TRBJ2-1|TRBV6-5
CASSFTSRDAQFF
TGTGCCAGCAGTTTCACTAGCAGGGACGCGCAGTTCTTC
>.|few|TRBJ1-6|TRBV4-1
CASSQARNSNSPLHF
TGCGCCAGCAGCCAAGCAAGAAACTCTAATTCACCCCTCCACTTT